These 18 T cell receptor beta chains share one sample of origin, sequenced in a study of patients and donors after allogeneic stem cell transplantation. TCRdb called the RT-PCR reads again in MiXCR, with one record for every CDR3 protein. The sample records under 170,000 distinct CDR3 sequences, approximately 35% being singletons. Sequenced input: blood, either unsorted or a sorted T cell fraction (not recorded which). All receptors derive from a human donor who was either an allogeneic HSCT recipient or a stem cell or donor lymphocyte infusion donor (not recorded which). It is not recorded whose cells these are; they may come from a transplant donor.

This clonotype occurred a few times. The chain recombines TRBV27 with TRBJ1-3; D might be TRBD1 (6 bases). Per germline, CDR1 MNHEY and CDR2 SMNVEV (reference sequence). Deletions cut 5 bases from V and 4 bases from J, with 12 bases between. This CDR3 comprises 14 residues. This CDR3 is CASSPQGRGNTIYF. In nucleotides, the CDR3 is TGTGCCAGCAGTCCTCAGGGGCGAGGAAACACCATATATTTT.

The table lists this clonotype with a few counts. The J gene is TRBJ1-5, the V gene TRBV20-1; perhaps TRBD1 as D (6 bases). Trimming left V 4 bases short and J 4 bases short, with 17 bases between. Germline-derived CDR1 and CDR2 are DFQATT and SNEGSKA (reference sequence). The CDR3 runs 15 residues. The CDR3 coding sequence is TGCAGTGCTATAACGGGGGGGCCTCCTAATCAGCCCCAGCATTTT. It is translated as CSAITGGPPNQPQHF.

This chain links TRBV10-3 with TRBJ2-7; D may correspond to TRBD1 or TRBD2 (5 bases each). The germline V gene encodes CDR1 ENHRY and CDR2 SYGVKD. V lost 0 bases and J lost 2, with 14 bases in between. The CDR3 covers 16 residues. The DNA of the CDR3 is TGTGCCATCAGTGAGTCAGTAGGGGCGGGCCCCTACGAGCAGTACTTC. Amino acids: CAISESVGAGPYEQYF.

J is TRBJ1-6 and V is TRBV27; no definite D call. V was trimmed by 6 bases and J by 7 bases, leaving 10 bases between them. Looked up from germline, CDR1 is MNHEY and CDR2 is SMNVEV (reference sequence). The CDR3 length is 13 residues. CDR3 sequence reads: CASSYWENSPLHF. The CDR3 DNA follows: TGTGCCAGCAGCTACTGGGAGAATTCACCCCTCCACTTT.

This clonotype turned up a few times. V is TRBV5-1 and J is TRBJ1-6; the D gene is possibly TRBD1 (5 bases). Per germline, CDR1 SGHRS and CDR2 YFSETQ. The CDR3 consists of 14 residues. With 0 bases removed from V and 7 bases from J, the gap between germline ends came to 8 bases. The CDR3 here is CASSLVDKNSPLHF. The CDR3 DNA sequence: TGCGCCAGCAGCTTGGTGGACAAGAATTCACCCCTCCACTTT.

The chain links TRBV12-3 or TRBV12-4 to TRBJ2-5, with D hard to call. V was cut by 4 bases and J by 9 bases, with 21 bases left in between. The CDR3 has 15 amino acids. The CDR3 sequence is CASSYRRTPGRAQYF. The CDR3 DNA reads as TGTGCCAGCAGTTATCGCAGAACCCCTGGTCGGGCCCAGTACTTC.

J is TRBJ2-1 and V is TRBV4-2; 11 nucleotides align to TRBD2. The CDR3 totals 17 residues. Germline V lookup: CDR1 LGHNA, CDR2 YNFKEQ. The trim removed 0 bases at V and 4 bases at J, leaving 5 bases unmatched. The CDR3 nucleotides are TGTGCCAGCAGCCAAGAGCCGGGACTAGCGGCGTACAATGAGCAGTTCTTC. It translates to CASSQEPGLAAYNEQFF.

This chain links TRBV19 with TRBJ1-5; possibly TRBD1 for D (5 bases). Germline V gene sequence: CDR1 LNHDA, CDR2 SQIVND (reference sequence). This CDR3 is built from 13 residues. The V gene lost 10 bases and the J gene lost 1 base, with 11 bases spanning the gap. The CDR3 region is CATAQGSNQPQHF. CDR3 DNA: TGTGCCACAGCCCAGGGCAGCAATCAGCCCCAGCATTTT.

About this clonotype: One end of the junction varies from germline; a read error may be responsible. The genes are TRBV7-7 and TRBJ2-5, with 7 bases that match TRBD1. This CDR3 contains 13 residues. CDR1 SSHAT and CDR2 FNYEAQ come from the germline V gene (reference sequence). The CDR3 nucleotides are TGTGCTAGCAGCTTAGACAGGGAAGAGACCCAGTACTTC. This codes for CASSLDREETQYF.

This clonotype was counted only a few times. This chain connects TRBV20-1 to TRBJ1-5; D ambiguous. CDR3 length: 10 residues. Trimming took off 4 bases at V and 6 bases at J, with 4 bases between the two ends. Germline CDR1 and CDR2: DFQATT and SNEGSKA (reference sequence). The CDR3 sequence: CSAMGQPQHF. The CDR3 nucleotides are TGCAGTGCTATGGGTCAGCCCCAGCATTTT.

The chain carries TRBV4-3 and TRBJ1-1; possible D gene TRBD1, 6 bases. Germline V CDR1 and CDR2: LGHNA, YSLEER. V dropped 3 bases and J dropped 1 base, with 6 bases sitting between them. The CDR3 loop spans 13 amino acids. CDR3 nucleotide sequence: TGCGCCAGCAGCCAGACAGGGAACACTGAAGCTTTCTTT. Its protein is CASSQTGNTEAFF.

This clonotype showed up just a few times. This rearrangement joins TRBV20-1 to TRBJ1-3; possibly TRBD1 for D (6 bases). The CDR3 loop spans 16 amino acids. Trimming took 3 bases from V and 2 from J, leaving 17 bases between them. The germline V gene encodes CDR1 DFQATT and CDR2 SNEGSKA (reference sequence). The CDR3 DNA reads TGCAGTGCTAGCACCCTGACCTCAGGGGCTGGAAACACCATATATTTT. It yields the protein CSASTLTSGAGNTIYF.

This clonotype has just a few counts. The chain links TRBV29-1 to TRBJ2-5, with 10 bases that match TRBD2. The germline V gene has CDR1 SQVTM and CDR2 ANQGSEA. The CDR3 consists of 13 residues. The V and J ends lost 4 bases and 4 bases, in that order; junction bases with no gene match: 3. The CDR3, as DNA: TGCAGCGTTGGTGTAGCGGGGGGAGAGACCCAGTACTTC. Its translation is CSVGVAGGETQYF.

In this sample, this clonotype turned up a few times. A read error may produce the germline difference seen at one junction end. The rearrangement joins TRBV7-7 to TRBJ1-2; D call uncertain. Germline values: CDR1 SSHAT, CDR2 FNYEAQ (reference sequence). The CDR3 consists of 12 residues. This chain's CDR3 is CASSPLEGGYTF. CDR3 bases: TGTGCTAGCAGCCCCCTGGAGGGCGGCTACACCTTC.

The chain uses TRBV7-8 and TRBJ2-4, with TRBD1 matching over 7 bases. Germline CDR1 SGHVS, CDR2 FQNEAQ. V was clipped by 8 bases and J by 6 bases; unmatched bases: 7. The length of the CDR3 is 13 residues. The CDR3 sequence is CASGTRTGNIQYF. In DNA form, the CDR3 reads TGTGCCAGCGGAACGCGGACAGGAAACATTCAGTACTTC. Supplemented by reference TRBV7-8 and TRBJ2-4, the full variable domain reads GAGVSQSPRYKVAKRGQDVALRCDPISGHVSLFWYQQALGQGPEFLTYFQNEAQLDKSGLPSDRFFAERPEGSVSTLKIQRTQQEDSAVYLCASGTRTGNIQYFGAGTRLSVL.

The rearrangement joins TRBV5-1 to TRBJ1-6, with 7 nucleotides matching TRBD1. CDR1 and CDR2 from the germline V gene are SGHRS and YFSETQ. The CDR3 consists of 16 residues. V shed 0 bases, J shed 11 bases, and the junction held 11 bases outside the gene matches. The DNA of the CDR3 is TGCGCCAGCAGCTTGGTCGAGGGCAGGGGGAAGGCACCCCTCCACTTT. It yields the protein CASSLVEGRGKAPLHF.

The V call is TRBV28, the J call TRBJ1-2; D perhaps matches TRBD1 (5 bases). V lost 4 bases, J lost 0 bases, and 15 bases lay in between. The CDR3 runs 16 residues. The germline V gene encodes CDR1 MDHEN and CDR2 SYDVKM. The CDR3 bases are TGTGCCAGCAGTTGGAGTTTCAGGGATGCTAACTATGGCTACACCTTC. This encodes CASSWSFRDANYGYTF.

The chain combines TRBV28 with TRBJ2-1; the D is unclear. Germline V gene sequence: CDR1 MDHEN, CDR2 SYDVKM. The V and J ends lost 6 bases and 2 bases respectively, with 14 bases between them. This CDR3 is built from 15 residues. DNA for the CDR3: TGTGCCAGCAGCACAGTTCATCGGGCCTACAATGAGCAGTTCTTC. Protein sequence: CASSTVHRAYNEQFF.